This record covers a single T cell receptor (beta chain). The data are from a study of T cell changes during pregnancy in multiple sclerosis. Sequencing was performed with immunoSEQ multiplex PCR; in TCRdb, only in-frame clones are kept and a portion is missing. The table records 68,000 or so clones, around 92% of them present only once. Germline V lookup: CDR1 SGHDT, CDR2 YYEEEE. The CDR3 consists of 15 residues. The V segment lost 2 bases and the J segment 6 bases; nucleotides outside the gene matches: 4. Sequencing was performed on peripheral blood, taken in the second trimester of pregnancy. The chain joins TRBV5-6 to TRBJ2-2; 10 positions agree with TRBD2. The receptor was derived from a female donor in good health, enrolled as a control in a pregnancy study. CDR3 region: CASSFAGTSAGELFF. The CDR3 DNA sequence: TGTGCCAGCAGCTTCGCCGGGACTAGCGCCGGGGAGCTGTTTTTT.